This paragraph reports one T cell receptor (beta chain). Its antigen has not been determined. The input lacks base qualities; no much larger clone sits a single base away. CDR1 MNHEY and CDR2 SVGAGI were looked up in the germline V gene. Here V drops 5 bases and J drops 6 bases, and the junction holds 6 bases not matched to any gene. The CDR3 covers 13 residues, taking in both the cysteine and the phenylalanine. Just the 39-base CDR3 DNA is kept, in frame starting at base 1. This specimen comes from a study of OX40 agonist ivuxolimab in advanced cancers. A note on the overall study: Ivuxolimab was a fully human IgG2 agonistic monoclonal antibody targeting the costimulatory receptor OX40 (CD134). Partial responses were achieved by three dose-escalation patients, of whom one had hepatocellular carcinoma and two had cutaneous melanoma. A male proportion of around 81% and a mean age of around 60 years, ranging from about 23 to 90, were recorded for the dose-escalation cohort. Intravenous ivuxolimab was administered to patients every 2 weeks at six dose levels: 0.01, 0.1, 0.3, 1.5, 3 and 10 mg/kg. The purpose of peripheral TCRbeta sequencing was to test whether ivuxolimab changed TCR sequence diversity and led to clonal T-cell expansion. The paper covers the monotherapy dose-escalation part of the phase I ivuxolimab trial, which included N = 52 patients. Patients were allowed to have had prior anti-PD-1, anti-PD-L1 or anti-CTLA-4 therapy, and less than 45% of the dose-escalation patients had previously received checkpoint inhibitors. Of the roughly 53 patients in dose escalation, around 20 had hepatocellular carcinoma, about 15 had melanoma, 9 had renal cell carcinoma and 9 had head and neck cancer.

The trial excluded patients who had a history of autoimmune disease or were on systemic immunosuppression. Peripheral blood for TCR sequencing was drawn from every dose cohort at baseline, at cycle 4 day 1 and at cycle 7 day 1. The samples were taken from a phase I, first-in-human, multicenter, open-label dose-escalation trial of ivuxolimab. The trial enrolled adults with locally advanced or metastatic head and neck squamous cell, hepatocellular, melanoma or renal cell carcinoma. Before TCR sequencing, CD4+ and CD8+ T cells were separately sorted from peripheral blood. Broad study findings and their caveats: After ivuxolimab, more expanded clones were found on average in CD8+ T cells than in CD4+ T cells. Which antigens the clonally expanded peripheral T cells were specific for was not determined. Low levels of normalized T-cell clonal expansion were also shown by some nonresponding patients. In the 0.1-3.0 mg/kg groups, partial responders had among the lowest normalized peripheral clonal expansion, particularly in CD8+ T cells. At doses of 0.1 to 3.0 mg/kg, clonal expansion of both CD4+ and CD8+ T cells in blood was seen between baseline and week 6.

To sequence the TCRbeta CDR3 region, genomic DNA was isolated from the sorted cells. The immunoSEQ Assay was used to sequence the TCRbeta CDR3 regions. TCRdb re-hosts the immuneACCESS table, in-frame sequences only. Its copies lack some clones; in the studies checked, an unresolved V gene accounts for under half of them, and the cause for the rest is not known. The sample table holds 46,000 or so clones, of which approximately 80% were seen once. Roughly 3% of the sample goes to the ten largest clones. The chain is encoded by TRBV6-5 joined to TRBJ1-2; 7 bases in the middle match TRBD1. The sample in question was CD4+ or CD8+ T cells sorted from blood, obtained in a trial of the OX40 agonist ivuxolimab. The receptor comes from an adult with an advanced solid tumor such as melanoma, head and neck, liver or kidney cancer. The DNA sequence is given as TGTGCCAGCAGTGCGGGACAGAGAAATGGCTACACCTTC. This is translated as CASSAGQRNGYTF.